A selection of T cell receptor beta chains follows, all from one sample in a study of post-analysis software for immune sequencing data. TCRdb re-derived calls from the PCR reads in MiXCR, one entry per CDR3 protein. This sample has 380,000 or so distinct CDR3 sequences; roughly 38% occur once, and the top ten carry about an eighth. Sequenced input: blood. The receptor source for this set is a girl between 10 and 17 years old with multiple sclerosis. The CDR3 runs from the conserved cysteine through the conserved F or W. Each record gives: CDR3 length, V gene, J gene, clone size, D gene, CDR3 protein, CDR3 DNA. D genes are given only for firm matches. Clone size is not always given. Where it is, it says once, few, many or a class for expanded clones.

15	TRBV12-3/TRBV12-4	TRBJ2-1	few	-	CASSLRPATYNEQFF	TGTGCCAGCAGTTTACGGCCGGCAACCTACAATGAGCAGTTCTTC
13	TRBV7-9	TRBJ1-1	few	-	CASSPVPSVEAFF	TGTGCCAGCAGCCCAGTCCCGAGCGTTGAAGCTTTCTTT
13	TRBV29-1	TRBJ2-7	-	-	CSVVLSRDYEQYF	TGCAGCGTGGTCTTATCGAGGGACTACGAGCAGTACTTC
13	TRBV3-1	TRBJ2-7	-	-	CASSPPGQSEQYF	TGTGCCAGCAGCCCCCCGGGTCAATCCGAGCAGTACTTC
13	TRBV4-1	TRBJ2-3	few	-	CASSQVVPMTQYF	TGCGCCAGCAGCCAAGTAGTCCCCATGACGCAGTATTTT
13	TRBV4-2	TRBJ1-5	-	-	CASSRNQDQPQHF	TGTGCCAGCAGCCGGAACCAGGATCAGCCCCAGCATTTT
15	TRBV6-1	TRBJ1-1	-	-	CASRPSGGMGTEAFF	TGTGCCAGCAGACCTTCGGGGGGCATGGGCACTGAAGCTTTCTTT
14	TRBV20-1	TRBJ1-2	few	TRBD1	CSARTGVGWDGYTF	TGCAGTGCTAGAACAGGGGTCGGATGGGATGGCTACACCTTC
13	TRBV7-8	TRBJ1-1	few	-	CASSPRQGTEAFF	TGTGCCAGCAGCCCACGACAAGGGACTGAAGCTTTCTTT
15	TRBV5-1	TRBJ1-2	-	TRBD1	CASSSPGTGNYGYTF	TGCGCCAGCAGCTCCCCCGGGACAGGGAACTATGGCTACACCTTC
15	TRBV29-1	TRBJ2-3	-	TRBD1	CSVAATGGLVDTQYF	TGCAGCGTTGCTGCCACAGGGGGCTTGGTAGATACGCAGTATTTT
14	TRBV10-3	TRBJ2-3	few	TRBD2	CAISSGGASDTQYF	TGTGCCATCAGTAGCGGGGGGGCCTCGGATACGCAGTATTTT
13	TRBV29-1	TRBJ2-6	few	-	CSVGASGANVLTF	TGCAGCGTTGGGGCATCTGGGGCCAACGTCCTGACTTTC
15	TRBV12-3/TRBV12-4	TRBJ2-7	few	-	CASSVAGTINGEQYF	TGTGCCAGCAGTGTAGCCGGGACCATAAACGGGGAGCAGTACTTC
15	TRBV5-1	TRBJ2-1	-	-	CASSLGEGPYNEQFF	TGCGCCAGCAGCCTAGGTGAGGGGCCCTACAATGAGCAGTTCTTC
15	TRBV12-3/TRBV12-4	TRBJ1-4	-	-	CASSLLGGADEKLFF	TGTGCCAGCAGTTTACTGGGGGGCGCGGATGAAAAACTGTTTTTT
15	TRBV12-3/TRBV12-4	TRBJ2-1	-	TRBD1	CASSPTGAGTNEQFF	TGTGCCAGCAGCCCCACAGGGGCCGGTACCAATGAGCAGTTCTTC
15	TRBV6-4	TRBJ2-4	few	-	CASTERVTFKNIQYF	TGTGCCAGCACCGAAAGGGTAACTTTCAAAAACATTCAGTACTTC
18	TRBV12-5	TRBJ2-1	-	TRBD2	CASGSGTSGGQTYNEQFF	TGTGCTAGTGGTTCCGGGACTAGCGGGGGCCAAACCTACAATGAGCAGTTCTTC
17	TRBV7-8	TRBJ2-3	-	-	CASSFPAAATSTDTQYF	TGTGCCAGCAGCTTTCCTGCGGCAGCAACTAGCACAGATACGCAGTATTTT
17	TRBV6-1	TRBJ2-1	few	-	CASSPRSGRENYNEQFF	TGTGCCAGCAGTCCCCGTTCGGGAAGGGAAAACTACAATGAGCAGTTCTTC
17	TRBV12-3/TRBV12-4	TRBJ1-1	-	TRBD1	CASTSRYQGVENPEAFF	TGTGCCAGCACCTCCCGGTACCAGGGGGTGGAGAACCCTGAAGCTTTCTTT
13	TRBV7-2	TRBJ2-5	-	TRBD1	CASSKDRGETQYF	TGTGCCAGCAGCAAGGACAGGGGAGAGACCCAGTACTTC
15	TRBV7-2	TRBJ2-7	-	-	CASSLALGVANEQYF	TGTGCCAGCAGCTTAGCGCTCGGGGTAGCGAACGAGCAGTACTTC
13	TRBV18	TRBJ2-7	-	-	CASSRGTLTEQYF	TGTGCCAGCTCCCGGGGGACCCTTACCGAGCAGTACTTC
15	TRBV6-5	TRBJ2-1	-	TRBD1	CASSRDRGFGNEQFF	TGTGCCAGCAGTCGGGACAGGGGGTTTGGCAATGAGCAGTTCTTC
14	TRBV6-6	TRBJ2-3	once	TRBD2	CASRWRGGTDTQYF	TGTGCCAGCAGGTGGCGGGGGGGCACAGATACGCAGTATTTT
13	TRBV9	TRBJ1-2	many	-	CASSVQGTYGYTF	TGTGCCAGCAGCGTACAGGGGACCTATGGCTACACCTTC
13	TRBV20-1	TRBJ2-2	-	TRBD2	CSVAGVDTGELFF	TGCAGTGTAGCGGGGGTAGACACCGGGGAGCTGTTTTTT
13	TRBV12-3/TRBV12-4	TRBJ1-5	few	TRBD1	CASSWDRGQAQHF	TGTGCCAGCAGCTGGGACAGGGGGCAGGCCCAGCATTTT
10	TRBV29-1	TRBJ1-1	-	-	CSVASPEAFF	TGCAGCGTAGCATCTCCTGAAGCTTTCTTT
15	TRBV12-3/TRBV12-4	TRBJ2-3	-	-	CASSPAGTLTDTQYF	TGTGCCAGCAGTCCCGCCGGGACTCTGACAGATACGCAGTATTTT
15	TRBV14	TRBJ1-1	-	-	CASSILSGVNTEAFF	TGTGCCAGCAGCATCCTAAGTGGGGTAAACACTGAAGCTTTCTTT
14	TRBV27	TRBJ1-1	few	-	CASSPRGGYTEAFF	TGTGCCAGCAGCCCGAGGGGAGGATACACTGAAGCTTTCTTT
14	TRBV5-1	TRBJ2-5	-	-	CANSQRGPQETQYF	TGCGCCAACAGCCAGAGGGGACCTCAAGAGACCCAGTACTTC
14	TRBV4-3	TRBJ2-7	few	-	CASSQSLGSYEQYF	TGCGCCAGCAGCCAGTCTCTCGGGTCCTACGAGCAGTACTTC
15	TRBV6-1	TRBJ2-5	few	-	CASSEVWGYQETQYF	TGTGCCAGCAGTGAAGTCTGGGGTTATCAGGAGACCCAGTACTTC
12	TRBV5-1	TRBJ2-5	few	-	CASSTPGETQYF	TGCGCCAGCAGCACCCCGGGGGAGACCCAGTACTTC
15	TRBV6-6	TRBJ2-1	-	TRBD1	CASSDRDSSYNEQFF	TGTGCCAGCAGTGACCGGGACAGCTCCTACAATGAGCAGTTCTTC
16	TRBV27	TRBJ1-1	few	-	CASSFIGDVEYTEAFF	TGTGCCAGCAGTTTTATAGGGGACGTTGAATACACTGAAGCTTTCTTT
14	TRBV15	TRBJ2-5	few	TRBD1	CATSRADRVKTQYF	TGTGCCACCAGCAGAGCGGACAGGGTCAAGACCCAGTACTTC
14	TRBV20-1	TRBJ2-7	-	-	CSARASRVVTEQYF	TGCAGTGCTAGAGCTTCAAGGGTAGTCACCGAGCAGTACTTC
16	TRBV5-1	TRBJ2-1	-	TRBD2	CASSRTSGGANNEQFF	TGCGCCAGCAGCCGGACTAGCGGGGGGGCCAACAATGAGCAGTTCTTC
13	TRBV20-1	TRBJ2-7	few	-	CSARGDSGREQYF	TGCAGTGCTAGAGGTGACTCTGGGAGGGAGCAGTACTTC
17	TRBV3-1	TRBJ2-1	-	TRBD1	CASSHETGTGGRNEQFF	TGTGCCAGCAGCCACGAAACCGGGACAGGGGGTCGGAATGAGCAGTTCTTC